The rows below give T cell receptor beta chains drawn from one sample of a study of T cells after yellow fever vaccination. TCRdb independently ran MiXCR on the 5' RACE reads; one entry per CDR3 protein. In the table there are under 400,000 distinct CDR3 sequences, 9.5% to 15% of which are singletons. Sequenced material: CD4+ T cells sorted from PBMCs, taken 15 days after the yellow fever booster vaccination. These receptors were obtained from a man aged 18 to 29 who received the YFV17D yellow fever vaccine. The CDR3 runs from the conserved cysteine through the conserved F or W. Fields, in order: V gene, clone size, J gene, D gene, CDR3 DNA, CDR3 protein. The D gene is left open where the match is weak. Where a row states a size, it is once, few, many or the class of an expanded clone; other rows omit it.

TRBV4-3	-	TRBJ2-1	TRBD2	TGCGCCAGCAGCCAAGATGGAACTAGCGGTGACAATGAGCAGTTCTTC	CASSQDGTSGDNEQFF
TRBV6-6	few	TRBJ1-5	-	TGTGCCAGCAGTTACTCGGGGGAGACACGTCAGCCCCAGCATTTT	CASSYSGETRQPQHF
TRBV11-2	many	TRBJ2-3	TRBD2	TGTGCCAGCAGCTTCCTACTAGCGGCCCCGGGGGATACGCAGTATTTT	CASSFLLAAPGDTQYF
TRBV5-1	-	TRBJ2-5	TRBD2	TGCGCCAGCAGCCGTCCCGGGACTAGCATGAAGACCCAGTACTTC	CASSRPGTSMKTQYF
TRBV7-9	few	TRBJ2-6	TRBD1	TGTGCCAGCAGCCGACAGGGTACGACTGGGGCCAACGTCCTGACTTTC	CASSRQGTTGANVLTF
TRBV7-2	-	TRBJ2-3	-	TGTGCCAGCAGCGCCCGTCGTGGTGGGTCAGATACGCAGTATTTT	CASSARRGGSDTQYF
TRBV20-1	-	TRBJ2-7	-	TGCAGTGCCCAGGAGGCCAGAAAGTTCTACGAGCAGTACTTC	CSAQEARKFYEQYF
TRBV28	-	TRBJ1-1	-	TGTGCCAGCGGTACAGGTTATTCGGCTGAAGCTTTCTTT	CASGTGYSAEAFF
TRBV21-1	-	TRBJ2-1	-	TGTGCCAGCAAGGGGCTAGCGGGGGGTTACAATGAGCAGTTCTTC	CASKGLAGGYNEQFF
TRBV5-1	-	TRBJ2-2	-	TGCGCCAGCACCCCGGACGGGGTCGGGGAGCTGTTTTTT	CASTPDGVGELFF
TRBV28	-	TRBJ1-1	-	TGTGCCAGCAGTTTAGTCGGACGGTTGAACACTGAAGCTTTCTTT	CASSLVGRLNTEAFF
TRBV5-1	-	TRBJ1-5	-	TGCGCCAGCAGCTCCGACGGGAGCAATCAGCCCCAGCATTTT	CASSSDGSNQPQHF
TRBV12-5	-	TRBJ1-1	-	TGTGCTAGTGGTCCCCGACCCGTGTGGTCTGAAGCTTTCTTT	CASGPRPVWSEAFF
TRBV7-2	few	TRBJ1-5	-	TGTGCCAGCAGCTTAGTGAGGGATCAGCCCCAGCATTTT	CASSLVRDQPQHF
TRBV6-1	few	TRBJ2-3	TRBD1	TGTGCCAGCAGTGTCCGGACAGGGAGCGCAGATACGCAGTATTTT	CASSVRTGSADTQYF
TRBV5-1	-	TRBJ2-2	-	TGCGCCAGCAGCTTTGGTCAGGACACCGGGGAGCTGTTTTTT	CASSFGQDTGELFF
TRBV5-8	-	TRBJ2-5	-	TGTGCCAGCAGCTCGGGAAGGAGGGGCGCAGAGACCCAGTACTTC	CASSSGRRGAETQYF
TRBV7-8	-	TRBJ1-6	TRBD1	TGTGCCAGCAGGAGGACAGGGAACAATTCACCCCTCCACTTT	CASRRTGNNSPLHF
TRBV20-1	few	TRBJ1-2	-	TGCAGTGCTAGTGGCGGTCTTCACGGCTACACCTTC	CSASGGLHGYTF
TRBV6-2/TRBV6-3	-	TRBJ2-5	TRBD2	TGTGCCAGCAGTTCGCGACTAGCGGGTCCTGGGGAGACCCAGTACTTC	CASSSRLAGPGETQYF
TRBV5-1	once	TRBJ2-3	-	TGCGCCAGCAGCATCAGGGCCCGATCAGATACGCAGTATTTT	CASSIRARSDTQYF
TRBV5-1	-	TRBJ2-5	-	TGCGCCAGCGCGGTGGGGTCGGGGGAGACCCAGTACTTC	CASAVGSGETQYF
TRBV6-2/TRBV6-3	many	TRBJ1-5	-	TGTGCCAGCAGAGCCGGGGCTAGCAATCAGCCCCAGCATTTT	CASRAGASNQPQHF
TRBV6-5	-	TRBJ1-2	-	TGTGCCAGCAGTTACTCGACCCTCGCTAACTATGGCTACACCTTC	CASSYSTLANYGYTF
TRBV6-5	few	TRBJ1-3	-	TGTGCCAGCAGTTACGCCGACAAAGGAAACACCATATATTTT	CASSYADKGNTIYF
TRBV6-2/TRBV6-3	-	TRBJ2-2	-	TGTGCCAGCAGTGACCCATTAATACAGGGTCCCGGGGAGCTGTTTTTT	CASSDPLIQGPGELFF
TRBV6-5	few	TRBJ1-2	-	TGTGCCAGCACCGCCGGGGGCTATGGCTACACCTTC	CASTAGGYGYTF
TRBV7-3	-	TRBJ2-3	TRBD1	TGTGCCAGCAGCCAAGACAGGGTTGATACGCAGTATTTT	CASSQDRVDTQYF
TRBV5-1	-	TRBJ2-5	-	TGCGCCAGCAGCTTGCCGGGGCCGGGAGAGACCCAGTACTTC	CASSLPGPGETQYF
TRBV7-2	-	TRBJ2-1	TRBD2	TGTGCCAGCAGCTCTATAGGACTAGCTGGTGGCAATGAGCAGTTCTTC	CASSSIGLAGGNEQFF
TRBV7-8	few	TRBJ1-1	-	TGTGCCAGCAGCCAGGGACGACTCCTGGGCACTGAAGCTTTCTTT	CASSQGRLLGTEAFF
TRBV4-2	-	TRBJ1-5	-	TGTGCCAGCAGCCAAGAACAGGGAACGGGCAATCAGCCCCAGCATTTT	CASSQEQGTGNQPQHF
TRBV3-1	many	TRBJ2-5	TRBD1	TGTGCCAGCAGCCAAAACAGGGGAGAGACCCAGTACTTC	CASSQNRGETQYF
TRBV4-3	few	TRBJ2-3	TRBD2	TGCGCCAGCAGCCCTCAGCGGGGGGGCCGGACAGATACGCAGTATTTT	CASSPQRGGRTDTQYF
TRBV20-1	-	TRBJ2-3	-	TGCAGTGCTAGATTGGGACCCTCCACAGATACGCAGTATTTT	CSARLGPSTDTQYF
TRBV20-1	few	TRBJ2-5	-	TGCAGTGCCCCCGGGCCCGGGGTCGAGACCCAGTACTTC	CSAPGPGVETQYF
TRBV3-1	-	TRBJ1-2	-	TGTGCCAGCAGCCAGAGACAGGCCGGAGCCCATGGCTACACCTTC	CASSQRQAGAHGYTF
TRBV10-3	few	TRBJ1-4	TRBD1	TGTGCCACGGGACAGGGTTCTGAAAAACTGTTTTTT	CATGQGSEKLFF
TRBV6-5	many	TRBJ1-5	-	TGTGCCAGCAGTCTACAGGGTCTCAATCAGCCCCAGCATTTT	CASSLQGLNQPQHF
TRBV20-1	-	TRBJ2-5	TRBD2	TGCAGTGCTAGAGAGCGGGGGGGCCGGAAGACCCAGTACTTC	CSARERGGRKTQYF
TRBV9	few	TRBJ2-3	TRBD2	TGTGCCAGCAGCGTAGCAACTAGCGGGGGGCCTAGCACAGATACGCAGTATTTT	CASSVATSGGPSTDTQYF
TRBV7-2	many	TRBJ2-4	TRBD1	TGTGCCAGCAGCCGGACAGGGGTGGCCAAAAACATTCAGTACTTC	CASSRTGVAKNIQYF
TRBV7-2	few	TRBJ2-1	TRBD1	TGTGCCAGCAGCTTAGCCCCGGACAGGCCAAAGCAGTTCTTC	CASSLAPDRPKQFF
TRBV3-1	few	TRBJ2-4	TRBD2	TGTGCCAGCAGCCCCGGGGGGGCCCGGCTGCAGTACTTC	CASSPGGARLQYF
TRBV12-3/TRBV12-4	-	TRBJ2-1	-	TGTGCCAGCAGTTCCGGGAGAAACTCCTACAATGAGCAGTTCTTC	CASSSGRNSYNEQFF
TRBV7-8	-	TRBJ2-3	TRBD2	TGTGCCAGCAGCCTAAGACTAGCGGGGGCTATCGGGGGCACAGATACGCAGTATTTT	CASSLRLAGAIGGTDTQYF
TRBV19	few	TRBJ1-1	TRBD1	TGTGCCAGTAGTAAACGGACAGGGGGAAACACTGAAGCTTTCTTT	CASSKRTGGNTEAFF
TRBV6-2/TRBV6-3	-	TRBJ1-5	-	TGTGCCAGCAGTTACGATATAACAGACAATCAGCCCCAGCATTTT	CASSYDITDNQPQHF
TRBV5-1	few	TRBJ2-5	TRBD2	TGCGCCAGCAGGCGGGGACTATCGTACCAAGAGACCCAGTACTTC	CASRRGLSYQETQYF
TRBV7-2	-	TRBJ1-5	-	TGTGCCAGCAGCACAAATACAGGGCAAGATCAGCCCCAGCATTTT	CASSTNTGQDQPQHF
TRBV7-3	-	TRBJ1-6	-	TGTGCCAGCAGCTTCGGCCAGTATAATTCACCCCTCCACTTT	CASSFGQYNSPLHF
TRBV28	few	TRBJ1-3	-	TGTGCCAGCCTGGGAGGGGGCTCTGGAAACACCATATATTTT	CASLGGGSGNTIYF